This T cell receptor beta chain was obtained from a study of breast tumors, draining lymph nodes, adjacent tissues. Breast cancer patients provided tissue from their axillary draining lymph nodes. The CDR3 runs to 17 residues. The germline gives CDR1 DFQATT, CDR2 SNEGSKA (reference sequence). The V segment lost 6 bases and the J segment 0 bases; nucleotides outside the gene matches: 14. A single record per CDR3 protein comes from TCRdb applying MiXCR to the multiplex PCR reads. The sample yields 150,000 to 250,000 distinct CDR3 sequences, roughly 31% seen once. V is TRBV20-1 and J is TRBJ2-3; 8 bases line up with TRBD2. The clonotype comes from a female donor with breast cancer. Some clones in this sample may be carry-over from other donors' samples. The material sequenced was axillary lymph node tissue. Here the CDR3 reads CSASSPILAGSTDTQYF. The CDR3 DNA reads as TGCAGTGCCAGCTCACCAATCCTAGCGGGTAGCACAGATACGCAGTATTTT.